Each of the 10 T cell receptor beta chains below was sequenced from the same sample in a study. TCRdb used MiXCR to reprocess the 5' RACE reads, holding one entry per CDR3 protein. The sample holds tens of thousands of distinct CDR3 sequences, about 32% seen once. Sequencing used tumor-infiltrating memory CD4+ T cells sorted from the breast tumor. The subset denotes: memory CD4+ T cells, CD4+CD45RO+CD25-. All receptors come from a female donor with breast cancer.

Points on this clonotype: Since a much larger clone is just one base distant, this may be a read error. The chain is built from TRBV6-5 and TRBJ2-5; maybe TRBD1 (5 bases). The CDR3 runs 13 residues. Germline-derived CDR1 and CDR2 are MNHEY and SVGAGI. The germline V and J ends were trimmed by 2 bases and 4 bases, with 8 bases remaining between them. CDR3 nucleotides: TGTGCCAGCAGTTACCAGGGTGGAGAGACCCAGTACTTC. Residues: CASSYQGGETQYF.

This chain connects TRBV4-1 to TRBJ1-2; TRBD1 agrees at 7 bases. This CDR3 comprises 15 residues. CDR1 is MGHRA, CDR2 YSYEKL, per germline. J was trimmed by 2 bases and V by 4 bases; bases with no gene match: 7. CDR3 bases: TGCGCCAGCAGCCTAGGGGACAGACAGAACTATGGCTACACCTTC. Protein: CASSLGDRQNYGYTF.

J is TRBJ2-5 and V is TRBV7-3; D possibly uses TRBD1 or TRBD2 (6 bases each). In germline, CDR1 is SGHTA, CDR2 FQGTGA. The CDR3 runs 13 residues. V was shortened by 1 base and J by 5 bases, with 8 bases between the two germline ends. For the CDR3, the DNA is TGTGCCAGCAGCTTAAACGGGGGCGAGACCCAGTACTTC. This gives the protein CASSLNGGETQYF.

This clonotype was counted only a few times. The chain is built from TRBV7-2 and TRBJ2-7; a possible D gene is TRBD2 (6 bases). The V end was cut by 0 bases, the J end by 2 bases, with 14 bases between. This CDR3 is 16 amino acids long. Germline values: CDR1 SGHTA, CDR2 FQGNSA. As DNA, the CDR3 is TGTGCCAGCAGCTTAGCGCGGGGCGGGTCCCCCTACGAGCAGTACTTC. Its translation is CASSLARGGSPYEQYF.

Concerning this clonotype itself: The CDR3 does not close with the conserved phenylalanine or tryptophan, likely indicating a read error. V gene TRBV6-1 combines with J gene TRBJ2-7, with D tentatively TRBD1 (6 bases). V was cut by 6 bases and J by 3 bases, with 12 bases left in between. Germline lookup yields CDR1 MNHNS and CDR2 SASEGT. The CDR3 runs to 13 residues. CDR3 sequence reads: CASRDSGNYEQYS. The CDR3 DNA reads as TGTGCCAGCAGGGACAGCGGTAACTACGAGCAGTACTCC.

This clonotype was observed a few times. DNA of the CDR3: TGTGCCACCAGTAGAAGAGGAACTCAGGGAATATACTATGGCTACACCTTC. This encodes CATSRRGTQGIYYGYTF. V and J are TRBV15 and TRBJ1-2; D is perhaps TRBD1 (5 bases). The CDR3 length is 17 residues. V was pared by 6 bases and J by 3 bases, with 23 bases between. Germline V gene data show CDR1 as LNHNV and CDR2 as YYDKDF (reference sequence).

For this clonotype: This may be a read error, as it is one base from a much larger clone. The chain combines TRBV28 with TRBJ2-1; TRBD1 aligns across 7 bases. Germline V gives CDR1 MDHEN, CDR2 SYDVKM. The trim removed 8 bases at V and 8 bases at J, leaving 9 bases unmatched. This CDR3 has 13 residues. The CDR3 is CASGRQGWDEQFF. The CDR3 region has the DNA TGTGCCAGCGGACGACAGGGTTGGGATGAGCAGTTCTTC.

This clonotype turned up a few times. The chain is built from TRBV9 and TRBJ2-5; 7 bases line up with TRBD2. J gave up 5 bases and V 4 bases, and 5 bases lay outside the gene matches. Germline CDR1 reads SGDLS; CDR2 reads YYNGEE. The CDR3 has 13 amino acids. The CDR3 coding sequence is TGTGCCAGCAGCCTGGGACTACGGGAGACCCAGTACTTC. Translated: CASSLGLRETQYF.

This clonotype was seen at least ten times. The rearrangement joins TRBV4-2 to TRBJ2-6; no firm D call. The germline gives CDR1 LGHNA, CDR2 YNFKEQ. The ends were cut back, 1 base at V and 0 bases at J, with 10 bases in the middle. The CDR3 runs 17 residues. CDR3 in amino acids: CASSQAGRNSGANVLTF. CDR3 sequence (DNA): TGTGCCAGCAGCCAAGCCGGACGGAACTCTGGGGCCAACGTCCTGACTTTC.

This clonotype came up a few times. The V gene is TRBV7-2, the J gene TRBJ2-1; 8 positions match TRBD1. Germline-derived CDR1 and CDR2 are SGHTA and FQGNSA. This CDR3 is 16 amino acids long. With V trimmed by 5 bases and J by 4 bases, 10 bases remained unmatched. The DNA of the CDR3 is TGTGCCAGCAGCACCAGAACAGGGGGGCGATACAATGAGCAGTTCTTC. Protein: CASSTRTGGRYNEQFF.